This TCR beta chain was recorded in a study of blood T cells in healthy people across ages. Findings and limits, study-wide: Considered underestimates were the diversity estimates obtained from one million T cells.

A second roughly 7 to 12 cycle PCR used barcoded and J-beta primers. There were at least 2.5 million CDR3-containing paired-end reads obtained from each sample. Using its own MiXCR run on the 5' RACE reads, TCRdb lists one record per CDR3 protein. In the table there are 540,000 or so distinct CDR3 sequences, 24% of which are singletons. Trimming removed 6 bases at V and 0 bases at J, with 9 bases between. From germline, CDR1 is SQVTM and CDR2 ANQGSEA. The CDR3 totals 13 residues. Concerning this clonotype: Its antigen is unidentified.

These data were likewise used in another study, on T cells of mothers and their children. That paper states: Thymic selection molds TCR recombination output in a comparable way in related and unrelated pairs.

The chain employs TRBV29-1 and TRBJ2-1; D possibly corresponds to TRBD1 (6 bases). The sample comprised blood. The receptor's source is a boy younger than 18 in good health. CDR3 coding DNA: TGCAGCGTCGGACAGAGCTCCTACAATGAGCAGTTCTTC. Translating gives CSVGQSSYNEQFF.